This TCR beta chain was identified during a study of T cells after yellow fever vaccination. Study observations and caveats: Primary-vaccination clones mostly resurfaced post-booster (nearly 97% CD4, roughly 90% CD8). Only a small proportion of the clonotypes turned up in both the CD4 and the CD8 compartments, likely arising from convergent recombination.

Germline CDR1 is KGHSH and CDR2 is LQKENI. The CDR3 consists of 17 residues. Trimming removed 5 bases from V and 0 bases from J, with 18 bases in between. Researchers made TCR cDNA using 5'RACE template switching, and this step added a universal primer site and UMIs. From the 5' RACE reads, TCRdb called clonotypes with MiXCR, one entry per CDR3 protein. The table includes 450,000 to 550,000 distinct CDR3 sequences, 21% detected once. A few counts support this clonotype. Its antigen is unknown. V gene TRBV18 combines with J gene TRBJ2-3, with D possibly TRBD1 on 6 matching bases. The clonotype comes from a man aged 18 to 35 who received the YFV17D yellow fever vaccine. Sample: PBMCs, taken 20 to 25 days after the first yellow fever vaccination. DNA for the CDR3: TGTGCCAGCTCAACCATCACTCGGACAGCTAGCACAGATACGCAGTATTTT. This translates into CASSTITRTASTDTQYF.